One and the same sample provided the 6 T cell receptor beta chains below, sequenced in a study of beta chain features in type 1 diabetes. Study outcomes and limitations: Type 1 diabetes patients had TCRB CDR3s that were shorter (moderately but significantly so) in all four CD4+ subsets.

Expressed TCRB transcripts were sequenced, since all the RNA that had been isolated was reverse transcribed. This table comes from immunoSEQ multiplex PCR, and its TCRdb copy is limited to in-frame clones, with some not included. The table shows 600,000 to 750,000 clones, with roughly an eighth occurring only once. No antigens are known for them. Specimen: naive CD4+ T cells from blood. The receptors shown here come from a man aged 30-40 years with type 1 diabetes.

This clone was counted a few times. This sequence joins TRBV7-2 and TRBJ1-5; D remains ambiguous. The V gene lost 4 bases and the J gene lost 3 bases, with 10 bases spanning the gap. Germline V gene lookup returns CDR1 SGHTA and CDR2 FQGNSA. This CDR3 is 14 amino acids long. CDR3 bases: TGTGCCAGCAGCTACCCGGGCAACAATCAGCCCCAGCATTTT. Amino acids: CASSYPGNNQPQHF.

The rearrangement joins TRBV13 to TRBJ2-1; the match to TRBD2 covers 9 bases. V was clipped by 0 bases and J by 3 bases; unmatched bases: 9. CDR1 is PRHDT, CDR2 FYEKMQ, per germline (reference sequence). The CDR3 consists of 18 residues. In DNA, the CDR3 is TGTGCCAGCAGCTTAGGCCCACTGAAGCGGGGGGTCTACAATGAGCAGTTCTTC. As protein: CASSLGPLKRGVYNEQFF.

This clone occurred a few times. The chain combines TRBV28 with TRBJ1-5; 7 bases map to TRBD1. The CDR3 covers 14 residues. CDR1 is MDHEN and CDR2 is SYDVKM in the germline V gene. The trim removed 6 bases at V and 9 bases at J, leaving 11 bases unmatched. CDR3 bases: TGTGCCAGCAGCTCCCAGGGGGAAGGTCTGCCCCAGCATTTT. It codes for CASSSQGEGLPQHF.

This clone was counted only a few times. Other DNA variants within this sample encode the same CDR3. The chain employs TRBV6-5 and TRBJ2-7; 7 nucleotides align to TRBD1. Trimming cost V 0 bases and J 4 bases; bases outside gene matches: 3. Germline CDR1 reads MNHEY; CDR2 reads SVGAGI. This CDR3 spans 14 amino acids. The CDR3 region is CASSYSTGTYEQYF. CDR3 coding DNA: TGTGCCAGCAGTTACTCGACAGGGACGTACGAGCAGTACTTC.

This chain uses TRBV30 with TRBJ2-5; no definite D call. CDR1 and CDR2 (germline): GTSNPN, SVGIG (reference sequence). The CDR3 covers 11 residues. V lost 3 bases to trimming and J lost 4 bases, with 6 bases between them. CDR3 sequence (DNA): TGTGCCTGGAGCCGTGTAGAGACCCAGTACTTC. This encodes CAWSRVETQYF.

This chain links TRBV7-9 with TRBJ2-1, with D perhaps matching TRBD1 or TRBD2 (5 bases each). V lost 4 bases and J 4 bases, leaving 17 bases between the germline ends. CDR1 is SEHNR, CDR2 FQNEAQ, per germline (reference sequence). The CDR3 extends over 16 amino acids. The CDR3 sequence: CASSSLQWGSYNEQFF. For the CDR3, the DNA is TGTGCCAGCAGCTCCCTCCAATGGGGGAGTTACAATGAGCAGTTCTTC. Combining the CDR3 with reference TRBV7-9 and TRBJ2-1 gives the whole variable domain DTGVSQNPRHKITKRGQNVTFRCDPISEHNRLYWYRQTLGQGPEFLTYFQNEAQLEKSRLLSDRFSAERPKGSFSTLEIQRTEQGDSAMYLCASSSLQWGSYNEQFFGPGTRLTVL.